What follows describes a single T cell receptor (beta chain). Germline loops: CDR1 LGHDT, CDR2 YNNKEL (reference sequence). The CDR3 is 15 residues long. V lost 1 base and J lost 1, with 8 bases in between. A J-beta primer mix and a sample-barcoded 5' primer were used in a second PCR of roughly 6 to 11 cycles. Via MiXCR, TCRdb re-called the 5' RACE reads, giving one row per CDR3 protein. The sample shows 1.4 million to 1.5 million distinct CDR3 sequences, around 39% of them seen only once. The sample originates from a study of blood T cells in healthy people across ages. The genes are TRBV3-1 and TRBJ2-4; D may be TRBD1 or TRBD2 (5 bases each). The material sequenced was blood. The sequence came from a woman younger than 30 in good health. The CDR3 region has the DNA TGTGCCAGCAGCCAAGCCGGGGCTGCCAAAAACATTCAGTACTTC. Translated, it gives CASSQAGAAKNIQYF.